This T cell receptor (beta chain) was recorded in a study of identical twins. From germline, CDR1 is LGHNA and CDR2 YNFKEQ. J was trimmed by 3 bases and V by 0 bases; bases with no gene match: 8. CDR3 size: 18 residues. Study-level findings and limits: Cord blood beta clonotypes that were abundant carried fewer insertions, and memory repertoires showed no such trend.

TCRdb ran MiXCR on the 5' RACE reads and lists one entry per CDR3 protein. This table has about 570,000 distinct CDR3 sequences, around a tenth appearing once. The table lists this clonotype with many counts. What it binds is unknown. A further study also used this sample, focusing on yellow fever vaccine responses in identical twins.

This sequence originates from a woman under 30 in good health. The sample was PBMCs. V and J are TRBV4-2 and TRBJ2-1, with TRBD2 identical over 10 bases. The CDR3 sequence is CASSQEDSGRSVYNEQFF. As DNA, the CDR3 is TGTGCCAGCAGCCAAGAAGATAGCGGGAGGAGTGTCTACAATGAGCAGTTCTTC.